The clone carrying this T cell receptor beta chain has a single count. The CDR3 has 13 amino acids. Germline loops: CDR1 MNHEY, CDR2 SVGAGI. Trimming took 10 bases from V and 3 from J; bases not matched to a gene: 7. The data are from a study of T cell responses to AZD1222 COVID-19 vaccine. The method was immunoSEQ multiplex PCR; TCRdb's version includes in-frame clones alone and lacks a portion of them. The sample yields 150,000 or so clones, roughly 91% seen once. The receptor comes from an adult who received the AZD1222 COVID-19 vaccine. Sequenced here: peripheral blood, sampled 28 days after the second AZD1222 dose. This chain links TRBV6-5 with TRBJ2-7; 9 bases are a match to TRBD2. This CDR3 reads CATNSGRDYEQYF. CDR3 DNA: TGTGCCACCAATAGCGGGAGAGACTACGAGCAGTACTTC.